The T cell receptor beta chain described here comes from a study of T cells in localized non-small cell lung cancer. Study-level points and caveats: One tumor region alone was sequenced, and heterogeneity therefore remains possible. Paired adjacent lung recovered a median around 52 of the top 100 tumor clones.

The germline gives CDR1 MNHNS, CDR2 SASEGT. Trimming left V 6 bases short and J 5 bases short, with 7 bases between. The CDR3 sequence is 11 residues long. As to this clone: The antigen is undetermined.

Repertoires were generated with immunoSEQ multiplex PCR, while TCRdb's copy carries only in-frame clones and drops some. The sample contains approximately 30,000 clones, 80% to 90% of which appear only once. The chain recombines TRBV6-1 with TRBJ1-1; the D gene is possibly TRBD1 (5 bases). This clonotype was sampled from a woman between 18 and 50 years old with stage I lung adenocarcinoma. Sequenced here: peripheral blood, sampled before any cancer treatment. CDR3 protein: CASRGRTEAFF. The CDR3 nucleotides are TGTGCCAGCAGGGGGCGGACTGAAGCTTTCTTT.